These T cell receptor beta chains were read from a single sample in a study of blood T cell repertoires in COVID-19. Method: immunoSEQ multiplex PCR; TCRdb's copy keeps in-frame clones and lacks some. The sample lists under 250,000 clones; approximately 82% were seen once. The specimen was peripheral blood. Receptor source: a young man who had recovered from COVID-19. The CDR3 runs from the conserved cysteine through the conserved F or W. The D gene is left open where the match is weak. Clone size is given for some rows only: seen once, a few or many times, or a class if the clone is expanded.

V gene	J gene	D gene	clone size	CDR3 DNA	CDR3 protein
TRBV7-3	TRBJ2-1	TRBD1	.	TGTGCCAGCAGCGATAAGCCGGGACAGTCAAACAATGAGCAGTTCTTC	CASSDKPGQSNNEQFF
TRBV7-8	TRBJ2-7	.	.	TGTGCCAGCAGCTTAGCGGGACGCGGGGTTAATTCCTACGAGCAGTACTTC	CASSLAGRGVNSYEQYF
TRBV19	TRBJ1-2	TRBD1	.	TGTGCCAGTAGTCCGACAGGGACCGCGTTTGGCTACACCTTC	CASSPTGTAFGYTF
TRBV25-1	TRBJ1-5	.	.	TGTGCCAGCACTGGAGGGGATCAGCCCCAGCATTTT	CASTGGDQPQHF
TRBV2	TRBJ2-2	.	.	TGTGCCAGCAGTGAGGCGGGACTCCGCAACACCGGGGAGCTGTTTTTT	CASSEAGLRNTGELFF
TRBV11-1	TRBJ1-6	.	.	TGTGCCACCGCGGGGGGCATGAATTCACCCCTCCACTTT	CATAGGMNSPLHF
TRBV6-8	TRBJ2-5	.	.	TGTGCCAGCACCCTATCTGAGACCCAGTACTTC	CASTLSETQYF
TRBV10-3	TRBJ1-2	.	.	TGTGCCATCAGTGACAAGGACAGCGCCAACTATGGCTACACCTTC	CAISDKDSANYGYTF
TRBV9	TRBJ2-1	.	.	TGTGCCAGCAGCGTAGTTGGTTTACAGGAGCAGTTCTTC	CASSVVGLQEQFF
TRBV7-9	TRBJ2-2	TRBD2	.	TGTGCCAGCGAAGACCCGGGACTAGGAACCCCGAACACCGGGGAGCTGTTTTTT	CASEDPGLGTPNTGELFF
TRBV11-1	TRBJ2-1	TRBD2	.	TGTGCCAGCAGCCTAAATAGCGGGGCCCCATACAATGAGCAGTTCTTC	CASSLNSGAPYNEQFF
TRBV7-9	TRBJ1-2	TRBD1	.	TGTGCCAGCAGCTTAGGACAGGGGAACTATGGCTACACCTTC	CASSLGQGNYGYTF
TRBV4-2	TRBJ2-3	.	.	TGTGCCAGCAGCCAACTAACGGGGGTTCGTACGCAGTATTTT	CASSQLTGVRTQYF
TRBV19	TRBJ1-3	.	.	TGTGCCAGTAGTGTCACGTCGGGACACTTTGGAAACACCATATATTTT	CASSVTSGHFGNTIYF
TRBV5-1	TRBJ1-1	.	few	TGCGCCAGCAGCTTGGATCCGGACTTGGGCACTGAAGCTTTCTTT	CASSLDPDLGTEAFF
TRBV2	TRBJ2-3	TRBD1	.	TGTGCCAGCGGACAGGGGGACTTCACAGATACGCAGTATTTT	CASGQGDFTDTQYF
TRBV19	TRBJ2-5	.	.	TGTGCCAGTAGTATGAGTTTCGGAGAGACCCAGTACTTC	CASSMSFGETQYF
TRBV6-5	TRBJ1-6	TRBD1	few	TGTGCCAGCAGTCCTCAGGGGGCGAATTCACCCCTCCACTTT	CASSPQGANSPLHF
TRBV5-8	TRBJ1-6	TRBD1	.	TGTGCCAGCAGTCGACAGGGTTGGTCACCCCTCCACTTT	CASSRQGWSPLHF
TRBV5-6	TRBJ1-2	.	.	TGTGCCAGCAGCTTGGCGCACGGTCGTGGCTACACCTTC	CASSLAHGRGYTF
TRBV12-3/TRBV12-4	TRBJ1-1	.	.	TGTGCCAGCAGTTTATTATACACTGAAGCTTTCTTT	CASSLLYTEAFF
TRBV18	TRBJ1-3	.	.	TGTGCCAGCTCACCTATTAGCGACTCTGGAAACACCATATATTTT	CASSPISDSGNTIYF
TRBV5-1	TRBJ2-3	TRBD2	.	TGCGCCAGCAGCTTGTCTCAGCGGGGGGCCACAGATACGCAGTATTTT	CASSLSQRGATDTQYF
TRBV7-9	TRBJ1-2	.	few	TGTGCCAGCAGCGGGCGGTCGGGGATCGAGGGCTACACCTTC	CASSGRSGIEGYTF
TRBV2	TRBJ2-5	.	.	TGTGCCAGCAGTGAAGCGCTTCGGGACATAGAGACCCAGTACTTC	CASSEALRDIETQYF
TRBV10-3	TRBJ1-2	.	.	TGTGCCATCAGTGAGTCCGGGGGGGACTATGGCTACACCTTC	CAISESGGDYGYTF
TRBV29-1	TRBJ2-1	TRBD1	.	TGCAGCGTTGAGTTTCGAGACAGGGCCTACAATGAGCAGTTCTTC	CSVEFRDRAYNEQFF
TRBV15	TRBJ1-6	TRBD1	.	TGTGCCACCAGCTTTGGGCCAGGGGGTAATTCACCCCTCCACTTT	CATSFGPGGNSPLHF
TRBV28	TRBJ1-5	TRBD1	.	TGTGCCAGCAGTTCGACAGGGGGCGGTCAGCCCCAGCATTTT	CASSSTGGGQPQHF
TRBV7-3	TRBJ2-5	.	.	TGTGCCAGCAGCCTAGGACTGTCGGAGACCCAGTACTTC	CASSLGLSETQYF
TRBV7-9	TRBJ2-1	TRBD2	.	TGTGCCAGCAGCTTAGCGCAAGCGGGGGGGCGAGAGCAGTTCTTC	CASSLAQAGGREQFF
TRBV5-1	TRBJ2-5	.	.	TGCGCCAGCAGCTTGGGTGGGACATCATACAGCGAACAAGAGACCCAGTACTTC	CASSLGGTSYSEQETQYF
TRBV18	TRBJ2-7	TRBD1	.	TGTGCCAGCTCACCACCTTCGGGACAGGGACACGAGCAGTACTTC	CASSPPSGQGHEQYF
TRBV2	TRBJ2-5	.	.	TGTGCCAGCAGTCAACAAGAGACCCAGTACTTC	CASSQQETQYF
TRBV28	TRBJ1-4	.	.	TGTGCCAGCAGTTTTTCCTTAGACAGGCCCAATGAAAAACTGTTTTTT	CASSFSLDRPNEKLFF
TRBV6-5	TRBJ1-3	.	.	TGTGCCAGCAGCCAAGCCCGAGGAAACACCATATATTTT	CASSQARGNTIYF